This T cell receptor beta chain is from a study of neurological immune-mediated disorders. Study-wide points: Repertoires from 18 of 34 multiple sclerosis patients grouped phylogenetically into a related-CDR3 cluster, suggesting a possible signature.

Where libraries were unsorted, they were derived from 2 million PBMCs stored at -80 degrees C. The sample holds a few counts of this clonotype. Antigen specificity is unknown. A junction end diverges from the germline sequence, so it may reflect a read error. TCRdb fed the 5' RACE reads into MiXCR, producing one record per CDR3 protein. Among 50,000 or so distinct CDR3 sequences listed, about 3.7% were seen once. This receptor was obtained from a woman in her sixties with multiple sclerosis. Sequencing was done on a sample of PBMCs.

The CDR3 loop reads CSARDPGRSTDKQYF. In DNA, the CDR3 is TGCAGTGCTAGAGATCCGGGACGCAGCACAGATAAGCAGTATTTT. The V gene is TRBV20-1, the J gene TRBJ2-3; D is tentatively TRBD1 or TRBD2 (5 bases each). CDR3 length: 15 amino acids. Germline values: CDR1 DFQATT, CDR2 SNEGSKA (reference sequence).